Listed below are T cell receptor beta chains from one sample, sequenced in a study of OX40 agonist ivuxolimab in advanced cancers. Produced via immunoSEQ multiplex PCR; TCRdb's table is partial and in-frame only. The sample has around 44,000 clones, about 86% seen once. The material was CD4+ or CD8+ T cells sorted from blood, obtained in a trial of the OX40 agonist ivuxolimab. The receptors were sampled from an adult with an advanced solid tumor such as melanoma, head and neck, liver or kidney cancer. Both conserved end residues are part of each CDR3. The order of the fields is D gene, V gene, J gene, clone size, CDR3 protein, CDR3 DNA. A D gene is named only where the DNA matches it firmly. Clone size is shown for a subset of rows, as once, few, many or a class of expanded clone.

d_call: -
v_call: TRBV6-6
j_call: TRBJ1-4
clone_size: -
cdr3_aa: CASTGGFNEKLFF
cdr3_nt: TGTGCCAGCACTGGGGGTTTTAATGAAAAACTGTTTTTT

d_call: TRBD1
v_call: TRBV7-2
j_call: TRBJ2-2
clone_size: -
cdr3_aa: CASSSRQGNTGELFF
cdr3_nt: TGTGCCAGCAGCTCCAGACAGGGGAACACCGGGGAGCTGTTTTTT

d_call: -
v_call: TRBV7-9
j_call: TRBJ2-7
clone_size: -
cdr3_aa: CASSHRLRTGYEQYF
cdr3_nt: TGTGCCAGCAGCCACCGACTCCGCACAGGCTACGAGCAGTACTTC

d_call: TRBD1
v_call: TRBV27
j_call: TRBJ1-2
clone_size: -
cdr3_aa: CASSLGTTGAPLSGYTF
cdr3_nt: TGTGCCAGCAGTTTAGGCACCACAGGGGCCCCACTATCTGGCTACACCTTC

d_call: -
v_call: TRBV4-1
j_call: TRBJ2-5
clone_size: -
cdr3_aa: CASSQEVTGLNQETQYF
cdr3_nt: TGCGCCAGCAGCCAAGAAGTAACGGGCCTAAACCAAGAGACCCAGTACTTC

d_call: -
v_call: TRBV19
j_call: TRBJ2-7
clone_size: -
cdr3_aa: CASSIRETGTYEQYF
cdr3_nt: TGTGCCAGTAGCATACGTGAGACGGGGACCTACGAGCAGTACTTC

d_call: -
v_call: TRBV7-8
j_call: TRBJ2-7
clone_size: -
cdr3_aa: CASSLGNGPIEQYF
cdr3_nt: TGTGCCAGCAGCTTAGGGAACGGTCCGATCGAGCAGTACTTC

d_call: -
v_call: TRBV6-6
j_call: TRBJ2-3
clone_size: -
cdr3_aa: CASSSTGPKRGDTQYF
cdr3_nt: TGTGCCAGCAGTTCCACCGGACCGAAAAGGGGAGATACGCAGTATTTT

d_call: -
v_call: TRBV4-2
j_call: TRBJ2-2
clone_size: -
cdr3_aa: CASSANDWGGTGELFF
cdr3_nt: TGTGCCAGCAGCGCCAACGATTGGGGAGGCACCGGGGAGCTGTTTTTT

d_call: -
v_call: TRBV6-1
j_call: TRBJ1-1
clone_size: few
cdr3_aa: CAPSRESERRTEAFF
cdr3_nt: TGTGCCCCCAGTAGGGAGTCCGAAAGGAGGACTGAAGCTTTCTTT

d_call: -
v_call: TRBV29-1
j_call: TRBJ2-3
clone_size: -
cdr3_aa: CSVGLRGLGTDTQYF
cdr3_nt: TGCAGCGTGGGACTCCGGGGCCTAGGGACAGATACGCAGTATTTT

d_call: -
v_call: TRBV10-1
j_call: TRBJ2-3
clone_size: -
cdr3_aa: CASSTGSDTQYF
cdr3_nt: TGCGCCAGCAGCACAGGTTCGGATACGCAGTATTTT